The text below deals with one T cell receptor (beta chain). Its specificity is not known. The V and J ends lost 1 base and 6 bases respectively, with 14 bases between them. Germline V gene data show CDR1 as SGHRS and CDR2 as YFSETQ. CDR3 length: 16 residues. The data were produced by immunoSEQ multiplex PCR, yet TCRdb's version contains in-frame clones alone and is incomplete. The data contain fewer than 85,000 clones, approximately 78% of them singletons. The sample originates from a study of OX40 agonist ivuxolimab in advanced cancers. Study outcomes and limitations: The study observed clonal expansion of CD4+ and CD8+ blood T cells by week 6 at 0.1 to 3.0 mg/kg. A proportion of nonresponders additionally exhibited low normalized T-cell clonal expansion.

Sequenced here: CD4+ or CD8+ T cells sorted from blood, sampled in a trial of the OX40 agonist ivuxolimab. This TCR was sampled from an adult with an advanced solid tumor such as melanoma, head and neck, liver or kidney cancer. The chain couples TRBV5-1 to TRBJ1-6; D is unclear. This chain's CDR3 is CASSLSRGNPNSPLHF. In DNA, the CDR3 is TGCGCCAGCAGCTTGTCGAGAGGCAACCCTAATTCACCCCTCCACTTT.